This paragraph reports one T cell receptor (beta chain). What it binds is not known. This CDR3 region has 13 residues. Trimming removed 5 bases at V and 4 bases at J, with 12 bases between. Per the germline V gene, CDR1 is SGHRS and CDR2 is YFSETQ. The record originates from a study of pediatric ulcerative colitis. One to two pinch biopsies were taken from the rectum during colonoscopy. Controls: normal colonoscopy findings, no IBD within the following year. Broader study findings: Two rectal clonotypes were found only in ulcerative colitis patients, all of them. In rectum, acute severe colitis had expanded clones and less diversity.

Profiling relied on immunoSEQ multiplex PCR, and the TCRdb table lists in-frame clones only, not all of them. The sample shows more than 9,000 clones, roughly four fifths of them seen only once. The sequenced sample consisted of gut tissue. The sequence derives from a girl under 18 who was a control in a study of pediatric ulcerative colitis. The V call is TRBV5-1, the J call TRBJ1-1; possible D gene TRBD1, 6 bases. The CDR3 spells CASSTQGFTEAFF. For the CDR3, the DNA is TGCGCCAGCAGTACTCAGGGGTTCACTGAAGCTTTCTTT.